This T cell receptor (beta chain) was profiled in a study of T cell responses to AZD1222 COVID-19 vaccine. This CDR3 is built from 15 residues. Trimming took 2 bases from V and 5 from J; bases not matched to a gene: 3. Germline V lookup: CDR1 MNHEY, CDR2 SVGAGI. Generated by immunoSEQ multiplex PCR, the TCRdb table keeps only in-frame clones and is missing some. The sample shows 70,000 to 95,000 clones, about 92% of them seen only once. With respect to this clone: Its antigen remains unknown.

Whole-study results and caveats: Spike-specific TCR breadth and depth went up after people got two AZD1222 doses. White British people made up most donors, females outnumbered males, and clonal diversity was possibly underestimated.

Sample: peripheral blood, taken on day 0 of AZD1222 vaccination. This receptor was taken from an adult in good health. The chain links TRBV6-5 to TRBJ2-1, with 10 bases identical to TRBD2. CDR3 bases: TGTGCCAGCAGTTACAGCGGGGGGGTGGACAATGAGCAGTTCTTC. This gives the protein CASSYSGGVDNEQFF.